This TCR beta chain comes out of a study of blood T cell repertoires in COVID-19. The germline gives CDR1 MGHDK, CDR2 SYGVNS. Trimming took 3 bases from V and 2 from J, leaving 10 bases between them. This CDR3 has 14 amino acids. Only in-frame clones appear in the TCRdb table, and some are missing; sequencing was by immunoSEQ multiplex PCR. The sample has fewer than 400,000 clones; under 90% are singletons. Seattle patients were enrolled while actively infected and followed longitudinally. This TCR was sampled from a woman younger than 45 with COVID-19, enrolled during active disease. The sample consisted of peripheral blood. V is TRBV25-1 and J is TRBJ1-2; D is unresolved. CDR3 sequence reads: CASSDPGGNYGYTF. The CDR3 DNA reads TGTGCCAGCAGTGATCCGGGCGGGAACTATGGCTACACCTTC.